This T cell receptor beta chain was sequenced in a study of blood T cell repertoires in COVID-19. Study at large: COVID-19 samples from acute and convalescent phases originated in the United States, Italy and Spain. The analysed material was cDNA or gDNA that came from T cells, B-cell-depleted T cells, or PBMCs.

CDR1 is SGHTS and CDR2 is YDEGEE in the germline V gene. The V end was cut by 0 bases, the J end by 4 bases, with 8 bases between. The CDR3 totals 14 residues. Authors' data handling: Reference gene primer amplification gave estimated nucleated cell counts. The repertoire was sequenced with immunoSEQ multiplex PCR; TCRdb's copy has only in-frame clones and lacks some. V, J and clone size are taken as reported in that table, and D and trimming were inferred from the DNA itself. The sample has approximately 160,000 clones, about 83% seen once; the top ten hold less than 9.5%. The sample consisted of peripheral blood. This clonotype originated in a man in his sixties with acute or convalescent COVID-19. The V and J genes are TRBV5-8 and TRBJ1-3, with D possibly TRBD1 on 6 matching bases. CDR3 sequence reads: CASSLGTVGNTIYF. CDR3 sequence (DNA): TGTGCCAGCAGCTTGGGGACAGTCGGAAACACCATATATTTT.